This TCR beta chain was captured by sequencing in a study of regulatory T cells in long-lasting Graves disease. Time point: newly diagnosed GD, antithyroid drugs for less than 3 months. Following extraction of RNA from PBMCs, that RNA was used to make the TCR library. Building the TCR beta libraries relied on iRepertoire HTBI primers, and CDR3 regions underwent Arm-PCR. Authors' methods: Looking across samples, the authors found roughly 58 TRBV and approximately 14 TRBJ segments. MiXCR, run by TCRdb on the multiplex PCR reads, gives a single entry per CDR3 protein. The authors' filters were not applied to this entry. This sample has about 420,000 distinct CDR3 sequences, with 16% found just once. The germline V gene encodes CDR1 SGHRS and CDR2 YFSETQ. V lost 0 bases and J 3 bases, leaving 9 bases between the germline ends. This CDR3 has 14 amino acids. The sample was also linked to a second study, of T cells in Graves' hyperthyroidism and ophthalmopathy. That work contributes: Patients showing uncontrolled infection, other autoimmune disease, pregnancy or lactation were ineligible. HTBI primers drove first-round RT-PCR of the TCR CDR3. In the blood, most expanded thyroid clonotypes above 0.001 appeared as well.

The chain links TRBV5-1 to TRBJ1-1; D remains unclear. This receptor was obtained from a woman between 18 and 29 years old with Graves disease. The sequenced sample was peripheral blood mononuclear cells (PBMCs), obtained at new diagnosis, from a patient treated with antithyroid drugs. The CDR3 is CASSLVGKDTEAFF. As DNA, the CDR3 is TGCGCCAGCAGCTTGGTAGGGAAGGACACTGAAGCTTTCTTT. Filled out from reference TRBV5-1 and TRBJ1-1, the complete variable domain reads KAGVTQTPRYLIKTRGQQVTLSCSPISGHRSVSWYQQTPGQGLQFLFEYFSETQRNKGNFPGRFSGRQFSNSRSEMNVSTLELGDSALYLCASSLVGKDTEAFFGQGTRLTVV.